This entry describes one TCR beta chain. Its antigen remains undetermined. No base qualities exist here, and no much larger clone lies one base off it. This sample was included in a study of cytomegalovirus exposure and HLA in healthy donors (dated by TCRdb to about 2017). Background for the entire study: According to a later analysis, the 120 or so validation repertoires were produced on the same platform as the 700 or so repertoires of the first cohort. In addition to the first cohort of 650 to 800 subjects, a separate validation cohort of 130 or so different subjects was used. To predict cytomegalovirus infection status, the study brought together high-throughput TCR immunosequencing, statistical association of individual TCRs with disease status, and machine learning. The study aimed to test whether signatures of past pathogen exposure could be identified by cataloging public T cell receptors.

The research as a whole found: Of the cluster scores, about 94% were above 0 in a later analysis, which found that TCRs clustered in the first cohort also tended to co-occur in the 90 to 150 validation repertoires. The authors suggested that the approach could potentially be generalized to other disease states and immunological phenotypes. A few of the identified cytomegalovirus-associated TCR beta chains were confirmed in vitro to be specific for cytomegalovirus antigens. In the study, 164 TCR beta chains were listed as associated with cytomegalovirus. A later analysis had no HLA typing for the validation cohort, so co-occurrence there was scored across all 120 repertoires. In both the original and validation cohorts, the classifier was reported to diagnose cytomegalovirus status with high specificity and sensitivity. Most TCR sequences were observed very rarely across donors, whereas some public TCRs were present in many individuals.

In the germline V gene (reference sequence), CDR1 corresponds to MNHEY and CDR2 to SMNVEV. At the junction V is shortened by 5 bases and J by 7 bases, with 18 bases in between. The CDR3 numbers 15 residues from cysteine through phenylalanine. Only the CDR3 portion is preserved as DNA: 45 bases, with reading frame beginning at the first base. To prepare the library, the immunoSEQ multiplex PCR assay was applied. The source study handled its data this way. A statistical classification framework was developed to diagnose cytomegalovirus status using the catalog of TCR beta chain sequences. TCRdb took over this immuneACCESS table, retaining in-frame rearrangements with V and J assigned. Such tables are incomplete; in checked studies, under half of the missing clones stem from an unresolved V gene, and the remainder is unexplained. That table furnishes V, J and clone size, whereas the DNA furnished D and trimming. This sample holds 120,000 to 150,000 clones; approximately 90% were observed only once. The ten most abundant clones make up 4.5% to 5.5% of the sample.

Separate from the roughly 650-subject first cohort, the validation cohort of about 130 subjects was the group to which the donors belonged. This sequence uses TRBV27 and TRBJ2-1; D gene: possibly TRBD1, on 6 matching bases. Sequencing input: PBMCs. The TCR comes from a man aged 18 to 29 in good health and CMV-seropositive. The CDR3 protein sequence reads: CASSHQDSLGNEQFF. At the DNA level, the sequence is TGTGCCAGCAGTCACCAGGACAGCCTGGGGAATGAGCAGTTCTTC.